Below, 3 T cell receptor beta chains from the same sample are listed, as sequenced in a study of a mutant IDH1 vaccine in newly diagnosed glioma. Measured with immunoSEQ multiplex PCR; TCRdb has only the in-frame clones, and not every one. The table has tens of thousands of clones, around 85% seen once; the top ten hold about 8.2%. Time point specified: week 11, during vaccination. Doses of 300 ug of mutant IDH1 20-mer peptide were given with topical imiquimod. Which antigens these TCRs recognize remains unknown. The sequencing here drew on PBMCs, taken from a glioma patient whose treatment included an IDH1 peptide vaccine. The receptors originated from a woman in her forties or fifties with glioma.

This clone was observed a handful of times. V usage is TRBV5-4 and J usage is TRBJ1-1; no definite D call. The ends were cut back, 0 bases at V and 1 base at J, with 10 bases in the middle. Germline loops: CDR1 SGHNT, CDR2 YYREEE (reference sequence). The CDR3 has 15 residues. This CDR3 reads CASSLGSHSNTEAFF. CDR3 DNA: TGTGCCAGCAGCTTGGGATCACACTCGAACACTGAAGCTTTCTTT.

The chain has TRBV30 and TRBJ1-2; 8 positions match TRBD1. Germline-derived CDR1 and CDR2 are GTSNPN and SVGIG (reference sequence). CDR3 size: 13 residues. The V and J ends lost 4 bases and 8 bases, in that order; junction bases with no gene match: 9. The CDR3 loop reads CAWTPDRVKGYTF. DNA for the CDR3: TGTGCCTGGACCCCGGACAGGGTAAAAGGCTACACCTTC.

This chain links TRBV9 with TRBJ1-6; 10 bases agree with TRBD1. The germline V gene has CDR1 SGDLS and CDR2 YYNGEE. J lost 7 bases, V lost 4 bases, and 11 bases had no gene match. The CDR3 length is 17 residues. CDR3: CASSHSRDRGKNSPLHF. As DNA, the CDR3 is TGTGCCAGCAGCCATAGCCGGGACAGGGGTAAAAATTCACCCCTCCACTTT.